This T cell receptor (beta chain) emerged from a study of T-cell memory formation after mild COVID-19. The study's findings and limits: The second-wave clones peaking on day 37 were not confirmed as SARS-CoV-2-specific.

The germline V gene has CDR1 SGDLS and CDR2 YYNGEE. V shed 4 bases and J shed 10 bases, with 12 bases lying between them. This CDR3 has 13 residues. TCRdb re-called the 5' RACE reads through MiXCR, storing one row per CDR3 protein. This sample has around 470,000 distinct CDR3 sequences, with 20% found just once. Only a few counts were recorded for this clonotype. Antigen unknown. The sequencing input was PBMCs or a T cell subset sorted from them (not recorded which). This clonotype originated in an adult woman who had mild COVID-19 (a few samples of this study predate the infection). Cell type and time point are not known. The V gene is TRBV9, the J gene TRBJ1-6; D gene unclear. The CDR3, as DNA: TGTGCCAGCAGCCCGAGGAGGGAATCACCCCTCCACTTT. This encodes CASSPRRESPLHF.